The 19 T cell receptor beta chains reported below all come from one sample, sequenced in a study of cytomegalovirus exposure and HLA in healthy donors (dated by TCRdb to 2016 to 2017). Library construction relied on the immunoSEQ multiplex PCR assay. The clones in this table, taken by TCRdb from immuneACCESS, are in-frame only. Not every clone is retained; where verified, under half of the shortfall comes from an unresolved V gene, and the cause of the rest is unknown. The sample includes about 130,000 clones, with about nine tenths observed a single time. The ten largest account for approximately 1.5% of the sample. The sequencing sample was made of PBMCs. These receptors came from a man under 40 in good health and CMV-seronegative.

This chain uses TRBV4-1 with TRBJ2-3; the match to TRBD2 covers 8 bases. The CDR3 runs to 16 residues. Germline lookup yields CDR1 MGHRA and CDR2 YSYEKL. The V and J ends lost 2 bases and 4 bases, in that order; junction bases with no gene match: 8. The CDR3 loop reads CASSQSPSGSSDTQYF. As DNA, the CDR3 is TGCGCCAGCAGCCAATCTCCCAGCGGGAGCTCAGATACGCAGTATTTT.

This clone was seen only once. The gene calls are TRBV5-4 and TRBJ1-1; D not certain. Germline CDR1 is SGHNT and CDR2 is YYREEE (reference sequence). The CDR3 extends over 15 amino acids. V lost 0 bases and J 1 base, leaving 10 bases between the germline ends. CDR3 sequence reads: CASSLAEIGNTEAFF. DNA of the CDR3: TGTGCCAGCAGCTTGGCTGAGATCGGGAACACTGAAGCTTTCTTT. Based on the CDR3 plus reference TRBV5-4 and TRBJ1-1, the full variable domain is ETGVTQSPTHLIKTRGQQVTLRCSSQSGHNTVSWYQQALGQGPQFIFQYYREEENGRGNFPPRFSGLQFPNYSSELNVNALELDDSALYLCASSLAEIGNTEAFFGQGTRLTVV.

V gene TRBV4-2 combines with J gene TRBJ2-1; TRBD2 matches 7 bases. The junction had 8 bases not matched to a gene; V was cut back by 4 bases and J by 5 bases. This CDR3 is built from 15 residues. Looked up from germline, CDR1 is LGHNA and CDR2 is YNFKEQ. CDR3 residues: CASSRAGPTNNEQFF. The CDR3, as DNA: TGTGCCAGCAGCCGAGCGGGACCGACCAACAATGAGCAGTTCTTC.

The CDR3 DNA is TGTGCCAGCAGCTTGAAGGCGGGAGGCTACGAGCAGTACTTC. Protein: CASSLKAGGYEQYF. This chain connects TRBV5-4 to TRBJ2-7; 8 nucleotides agree with TRBD2. Germline V gene lookup returns CDR1 SGHNT and CDR2 YYREEE (reference sequence). V trimming: 1 base; J trimming: 3 bases; junction bases outside the gene matches: 3. The CDR3 has 14 amino acids.

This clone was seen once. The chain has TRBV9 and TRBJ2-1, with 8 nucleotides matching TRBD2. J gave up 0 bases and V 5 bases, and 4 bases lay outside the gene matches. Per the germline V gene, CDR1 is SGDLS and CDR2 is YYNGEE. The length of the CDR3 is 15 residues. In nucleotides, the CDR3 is TGTGCCAGCAGAGCAAGCGGGAGCTCCTACAATGAGCAGTTCTTC. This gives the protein CASRASGSSYNEQFF.

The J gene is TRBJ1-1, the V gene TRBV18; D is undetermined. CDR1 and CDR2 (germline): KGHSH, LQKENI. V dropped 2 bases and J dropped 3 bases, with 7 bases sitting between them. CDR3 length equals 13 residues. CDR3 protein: CASSPGLDTEAFF. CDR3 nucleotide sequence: TGTGCCAGCTCACCAGGGCTTGACACTGAAGCTTTCTTT.

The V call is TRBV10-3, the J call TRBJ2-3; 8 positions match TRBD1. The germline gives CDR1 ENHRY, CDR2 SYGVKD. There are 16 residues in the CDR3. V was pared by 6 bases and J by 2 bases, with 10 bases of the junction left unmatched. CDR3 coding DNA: TGTGCCATCAGCGCTGAGGGGGACAGGTTCACAGATACGCAGTATTTT. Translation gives CAISAEGDRFTDTQYF.

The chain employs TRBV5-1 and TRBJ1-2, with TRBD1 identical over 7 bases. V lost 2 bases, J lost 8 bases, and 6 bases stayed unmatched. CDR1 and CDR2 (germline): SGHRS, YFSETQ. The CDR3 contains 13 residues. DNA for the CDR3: TGCGCCAGCAGCTTCGACAGGGCGGGGGGCTACACCTTC. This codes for CASSFDRAGGYTF.

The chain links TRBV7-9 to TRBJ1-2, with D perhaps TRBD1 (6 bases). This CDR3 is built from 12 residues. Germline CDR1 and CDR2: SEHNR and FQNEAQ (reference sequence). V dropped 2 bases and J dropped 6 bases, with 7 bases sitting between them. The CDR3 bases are TGTGCCAGCAGCTTACCAGGGGATGGCTACACCTTC. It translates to CASSLPGDGYTF.

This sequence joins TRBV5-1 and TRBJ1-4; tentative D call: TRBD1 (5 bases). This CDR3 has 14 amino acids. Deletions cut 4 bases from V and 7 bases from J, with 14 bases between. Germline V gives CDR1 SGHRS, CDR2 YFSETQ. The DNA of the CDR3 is TGCGCCAGCAGCCCGGGGGGGGTTGGTGAAAAACTGTTTTTT. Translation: CASSPGGVGEKLFF. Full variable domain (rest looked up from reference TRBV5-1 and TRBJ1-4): KAGVTQTPRYLIKTRGQQVTLSCSPISGHRSVSWYQQTPGQGLQFLFEYFSETQRNKGNFPGRFSGRQFSNSRSEMNVSTLELGDSALYLCASSPGGVGEKLFFGSGTQLSVL.

For the CDR3, the DNA is TGCAGTGCTACTCTTTACAATGAGCAGTTCTTC. This encodes CSATLYNEQFF. The rearrangement links TRBV20-1 to TRBJ2-1; D remains ambiguous. Germline CDR1 and CDR2: DFQATT and SNEGSKA (reference sequence). This CDR3 spans 11 amino acids. With 4 bases removed from V and 4 bases from J, the gap between germline ends came to 5 bases.

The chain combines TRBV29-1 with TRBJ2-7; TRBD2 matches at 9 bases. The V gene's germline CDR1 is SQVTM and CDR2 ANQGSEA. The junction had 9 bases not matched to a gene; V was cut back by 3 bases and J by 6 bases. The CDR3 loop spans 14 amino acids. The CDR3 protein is CSVEASGRFAEQYF. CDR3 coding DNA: TGCAGCGTTGAGGCGAGCGGGAGGTTTGCCGAGCAGTACTTC.

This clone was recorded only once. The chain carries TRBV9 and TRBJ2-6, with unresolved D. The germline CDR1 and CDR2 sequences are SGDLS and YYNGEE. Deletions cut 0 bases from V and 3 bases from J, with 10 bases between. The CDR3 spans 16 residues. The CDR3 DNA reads TGTGCCAGCAGCGTAGACGTGGGCTTTGGGGCCAACGTCCTGACTTTC. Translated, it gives CASSVDVGFGANVLTF. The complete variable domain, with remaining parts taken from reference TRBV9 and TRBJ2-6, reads DSGVTQTPKHLITATGQRVTLRCSPRSGDLSVYWYQQSLDQGLQFLIQYYNGEERAKGNILERFSAQQFPDLHSELNLSSLELGDSALYFCASSVDVGFGANVLTFGAGSRLTVL.

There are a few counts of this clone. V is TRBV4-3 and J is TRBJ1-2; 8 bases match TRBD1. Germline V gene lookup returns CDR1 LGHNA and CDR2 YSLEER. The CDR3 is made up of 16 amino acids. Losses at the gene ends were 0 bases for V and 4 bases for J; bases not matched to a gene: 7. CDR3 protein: CASSQDRPQGGYGYTF. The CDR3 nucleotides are TGCGCCAGCAGCCAAGATCGCCCACAGGGGGGCTATGGCTACACCTTC.

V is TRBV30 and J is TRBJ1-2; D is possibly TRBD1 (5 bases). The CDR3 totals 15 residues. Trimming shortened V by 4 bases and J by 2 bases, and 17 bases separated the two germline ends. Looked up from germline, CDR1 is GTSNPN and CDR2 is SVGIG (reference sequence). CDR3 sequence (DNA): TGTGCCTGGACTCCCCTCCGGGGGGTGAACTATGGCTACACCTTC. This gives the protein CAWTPLRGVNYGYTF. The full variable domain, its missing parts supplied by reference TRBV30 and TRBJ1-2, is SQTIHQWPATLVQPVGSPLSLECTVEGTSNPNLYWYRQAAGRGLQLLFYSVGIGQISSEVPQNLSASRPQDRQFILSSKKLLLSDSGFYLCAWTPLRGVNYGYTFGSGTRLTVV.

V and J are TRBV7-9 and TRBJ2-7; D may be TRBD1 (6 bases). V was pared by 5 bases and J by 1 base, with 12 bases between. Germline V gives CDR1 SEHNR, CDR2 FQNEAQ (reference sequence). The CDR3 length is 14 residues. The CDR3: CASSPQTGSYEQYF. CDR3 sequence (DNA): TGTGCCAGCAGCCCCCAGACAGGATCCTACGAGCAGTACTTC.

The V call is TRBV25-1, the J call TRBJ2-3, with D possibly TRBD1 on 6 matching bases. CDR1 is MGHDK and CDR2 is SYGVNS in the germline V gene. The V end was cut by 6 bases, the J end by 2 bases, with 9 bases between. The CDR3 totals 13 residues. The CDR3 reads CASRRDITDTQYF. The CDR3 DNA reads TGTGCCAGCAGGAGGGACATCACAGATACGCAGTATTTT.

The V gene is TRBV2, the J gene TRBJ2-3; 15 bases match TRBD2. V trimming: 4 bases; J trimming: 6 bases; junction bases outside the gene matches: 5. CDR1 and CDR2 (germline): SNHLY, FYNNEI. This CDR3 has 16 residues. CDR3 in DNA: TGTGCCAGCAGTGGGGGGACTAGCGGGAGGTTCGATACGCAGTATTTT. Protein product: CASSGGTSGRFDTQYF.

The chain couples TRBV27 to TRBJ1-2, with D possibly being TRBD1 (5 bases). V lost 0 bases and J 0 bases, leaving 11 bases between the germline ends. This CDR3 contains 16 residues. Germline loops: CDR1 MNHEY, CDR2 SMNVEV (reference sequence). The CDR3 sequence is CASSLSPMTANYGYTF. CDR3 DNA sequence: TGTGCCAGCAGTTTATCACCGATGACAGCTAACTATGGCTACACCTTC.